This is a list of T cell receptor beta chains from one sample in a study of T cell responses to AZD1222 COVID-19 vaccine. Generated by immunoSEQ multiplex PCR, the TCRdb table keeps only in-frame clones and is missing some. The sample carries around 99,000 clones, around 87% recorded once. Specimen: peripheral blood, collected 28 days after the second AZD1222 dose. All receptors derive from an adult who received the AZD1222 COVID-19 vaccine. Both conserved end residues are part of each CDR3. The D gene is left open where the match is weak.

v_call	d_call	j_call	cdr3_aa	cdr3_nt
TRBV7-8	TRBD1	TRBJ2-7	CASSPYRDSSYEQYF	TGTGCCAGCAGCCCGTACCGGGACAGCTCCTACGAGCAGTACTTC
TRBV4-3	-	TRBJ1-6	CASSQERGRPLHF	TGCGCCAGCAGCCAAGAAAGGGGGAGGCCCCTCCACTTT
TRBV6-2/TRBV6-3	TRBD2	TRBJ2-7	CASSYDFTGGAGTNTYEQYF	TGTGCCAGCAGTTACGATTTTACCGGGGGGGCCGGGACAAACACCTACGAGCAGTACTTC
TRBV6-2/TRBV6-3	-	TRBJ2-7	CASSPTPYEQYF	TGTGCCAGCAGTCCAACTCCCTACGAGCAGTACTTC
TRBV5-1	-	TRBJ2-6	CASSLSGNGANVLTF	TGCGCCAGCAGCTTATCAGGGAATGGGGCCAACGTCCTGACTTTC
TRBV4-3	-	TRBJ1-6	CASSQGSGAVNSPLHF	TGCGCCAGCAGCCAAGGATCAGGGGCTGTAAATTCACCCCTCCACTTT
TRBV6-2/TRBV6-3	-	TRBJ2-7	CASSYLGHSYEQYF	TGTGCCAGCAGTTACCTCGGACACAGCTACGAGCAGTACTTC
TRBV9	-	TRBJ2-2	CASSAGGTGELFF	TGTGCCAGCAGCGCCGGAGGAACCGGGGAGCTGTTTTTT
TRBV29-1	-	TRBJ2-2	CSGGDTGELFF	TGCAGCGGGGGCGACACCGGGGAGCTGTTTTTT
TRBV11-2	TRBD1	TRBJ1-2	CASSSTGQGFGYTF	TGTGCCAGCAGCTCCACGGGACAGGGGTTTGGCTACACCTTC
TRBV11-3	-	TRBJ2-1	CASSLDPGNEQFF	TGTGCCAGCAGCTTAGATCCGGGCAATGAGCAGTTCTTC
TRBV9	TRBD1	TRBJ2-3	CASSVVGGGSTDTQYF	TGTGCCAGCAGCGTAGTAGGGGGCGGGAGCACAGATACGCAGTATTTT